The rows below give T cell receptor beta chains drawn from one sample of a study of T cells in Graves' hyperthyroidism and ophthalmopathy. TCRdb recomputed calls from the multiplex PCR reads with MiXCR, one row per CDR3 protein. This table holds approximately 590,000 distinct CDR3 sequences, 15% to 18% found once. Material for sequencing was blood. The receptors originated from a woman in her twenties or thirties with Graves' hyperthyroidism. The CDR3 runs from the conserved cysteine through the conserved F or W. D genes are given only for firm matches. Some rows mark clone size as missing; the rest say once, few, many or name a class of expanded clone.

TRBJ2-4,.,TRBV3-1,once,CASSPLQGYFYF,TGTGCCAGCAGCCCCCTTCAGGGTTACTTTTACTTC
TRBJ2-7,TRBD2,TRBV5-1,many,CASSLGTSGSAHEQYF,TGCGCCAGCAGCTTGGGGACTAGCGGGAGTGCCCACGAGCAGTACTTC
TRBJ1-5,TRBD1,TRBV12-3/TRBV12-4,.,CASSLFPRGRNQPQHF,TGTGCCAGCAGTCTATTCCCCAGGGGGCGCAATCAGCCCCAGCATTTT
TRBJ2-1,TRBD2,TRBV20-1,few,CSARRSGRPQSSYNEQFF,TGCAGTGCTAGACGTAGCGGGAGGCCCCAAAGCTCCTACAATGAGCAGTTCTTC
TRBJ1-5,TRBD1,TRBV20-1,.,CSASRDRGSNQPQHF,TGCAGTGCTAGCCGGGACAGGGGGAGCAATCAGCCCCAGCATTTT
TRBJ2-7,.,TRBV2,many,CASSEALLDNYEQYF,TGTGCCAGCAGTGAAGCGCTTCTGGACAACTACGAGCAGTACTTC
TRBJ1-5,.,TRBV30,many,CAWSVGGGHQPQHF,TGTGCCTGGAGTGTTGGGGGGGGGCATCAGCCCCAGCATTTT
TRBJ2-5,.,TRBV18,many,CASSPSVRVLETQYF,TGTGCCAGCTCACCATCGGTTCGTGTGTTGGAGACCCAGTACTTC
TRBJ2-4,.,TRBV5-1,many,CASSQAFADKNIQYF,TGCGCCAGCAGCCAGGCTTTTGCTGACAAAAACATTCAGTACTTC
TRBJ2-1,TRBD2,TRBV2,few,CASSEAGLAGKRQSYNEQFF,TGTGCCAGCAGTGAAGCCGGACTAGCGGGAAAAAGGCAGAGTTACAATGAGCAGTTCTTC
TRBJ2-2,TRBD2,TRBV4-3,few,CASSGRLAGGTNTGELFF,TGCGCCAGCAGCGGCCGACTAGCGGGAGGAACCAACACCGGGGAGCTGTTTTTT
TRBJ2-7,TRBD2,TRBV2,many,CASSESRLASSYEQYF,TGTGCCAGCAGTGAATCGCGACTAGCGTCCTCCTACGAGCAGTACTTC
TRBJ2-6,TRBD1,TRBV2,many,CASRRTGGRGANVLTF,TGTGCCAGCAGAAGGACAGGGGGGAGAGGGGCCAACGTCCTGACTTTC
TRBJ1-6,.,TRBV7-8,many,CASSLVGRQDNSPLHF,TGTGCCAGCAGCTTAGTAGGTCGGCAGGATAATTCACCCCTCCACTTT
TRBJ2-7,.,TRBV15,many,CATSIRDGTYEQYF,TGTGCCACCAGCATCCGGGACGGCACCTACGAGCAGTACTTC
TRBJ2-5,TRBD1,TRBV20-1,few,CSARDTTGSVYF,TGCAGTGCTAGAGATACGACAGGGTCTGTGTACTTC
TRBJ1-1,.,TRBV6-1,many,CASRNRVSGTEAFF,TGTGCCAGCAGAAACAGGGTGTCGGGCACTGAAGCTTTCTTT
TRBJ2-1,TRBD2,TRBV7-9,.,CALRHPTSGRDNEQFF,TGTGCCCTTAGACATCCTACTAGCGGGAGGGACAATGAGCAGTTCTTC
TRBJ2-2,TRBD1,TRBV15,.,CATSRTGAGELFF,TGTGCCACCAGCCGAACAGGGGCCGGGGAGCTGTTTTTT
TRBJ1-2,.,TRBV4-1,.,CASSQLGGQFGYGYTF,TGCGCCAGCAGCCAACTCGGTGGACAGTTCGGCTATGGCTACACCTTC
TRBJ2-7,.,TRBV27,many,CASSPAGYEQYF,TGTGCCAGCAGCCCCGCGGGTTACGAGCAGTACTTC
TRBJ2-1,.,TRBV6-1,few,CASSARTYNEQFF,TGTGCCAGCAGTGCAAGGACTTACAATGAGCAGTTCTTC
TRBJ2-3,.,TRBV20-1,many,CSAQGTNTDTQYF,TGCAGTGCGCAGGGGACTAACACAGATACGCAGTATTTT
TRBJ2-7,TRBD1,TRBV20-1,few,CSARLIDRAPWYEQYF,TGCAGTGCTAGACTAATCGACAGGGCCCCCTGGTACGAGCAGTACTTC
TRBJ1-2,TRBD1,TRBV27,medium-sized,CASGRGQNYGYTF,TGTGCCAGCGGGAGGGGGCAAAACTATGGCTACACCTTC
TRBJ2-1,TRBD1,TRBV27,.,CASSHTGTGVGEQFF,TGTGCCAGCAGCCACACCGGGACAGGGGTGGGTGAGCAGTTCTTC
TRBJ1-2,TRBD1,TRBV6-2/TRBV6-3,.,CASSSDRGGYGYTF,TGTGCCAGCAGTTCGGACAGGGGAGGCTATGGCTACACCTTC
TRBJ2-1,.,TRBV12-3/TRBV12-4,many,CASSSWTRDNDEQFF,TGTGCCAGCAGTTCCTGGACTAGGGACAATGATGAGCAGTTCTTC
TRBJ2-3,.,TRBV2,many,CASSGADTQYF,TGTGCCAGCAGTGGCGCAGATACGCAGTATTTT
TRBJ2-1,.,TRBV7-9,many,CASSPVAPVNEQFF,TGTGCCAGCAGCCCCGTAGCCCCGGTCAATGAGCAGTTCTTC
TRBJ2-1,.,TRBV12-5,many,CASGGDAGATGASSYNEQFF,TGTGCTAGTGGTGGGGATGCCGGAGCGACGGGGGCGAGCTCCTACAATGAGCAGTTCTTC
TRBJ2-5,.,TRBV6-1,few,CASSYTRTARVTQYF,TGTGCCAGCAGCTATACTAGGACAGCTAGAGTAACCCAGTACTTC
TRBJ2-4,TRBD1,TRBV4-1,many,CASSHTGQGYIQYF,TGCGCCAGCAGCCACACGGGACAGGGTTACATTCAGTACTTC
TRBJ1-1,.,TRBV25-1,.,CASSEYLGLTEAFF,TGTGCCAGCAGTGAATATCTTGGCTTGACTGAAGCTTTCTTT
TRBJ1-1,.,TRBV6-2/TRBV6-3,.,CASSYLREKTEAFF,TGTGCCAGCAGTTACTTGAGGGAAAAAACTGAAGCTTTCTTT
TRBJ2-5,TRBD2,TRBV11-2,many,CASSSLPEGGETQYF,TGTGCCAGCAGCTCTCTACCTGAGGGAGGGGAGACCCAGTACTTC
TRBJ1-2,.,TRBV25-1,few,CASSESGVGSVNYGYTF,TGTGCCAGCAGTGAATCAGGGGTTGGGTCGGTTAACTATGGCTACACCTTC
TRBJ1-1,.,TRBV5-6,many,CASSLRPGTEAFF,TGTGCCAGCAGCTTACGCCCTGGCACTGAAGCTTTCTTT
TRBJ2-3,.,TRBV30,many,CACKPGSGTDTQYF,TGTGCCTGTAAACCAGGGAGTGGTACAGATACGCAGTATTTT
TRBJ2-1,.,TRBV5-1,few,CASSLSGSPSNEQFF,TGCGCCAGCAGCTTGTCCGGGTCTCCATCCAATGAGCAGTTCTTC
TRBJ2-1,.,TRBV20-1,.,CSAPRVTGRLGGNEQFF,TGCAGTGCTCCCCGCGTCACAGGGAGACTAGGGGGCAATGAGCAGTTCTTC
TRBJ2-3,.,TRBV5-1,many,CASLHSPSTDTQYF,TGCGCCAGCCTACATAGCCCCAGCACAGATACGCAGTATTTT
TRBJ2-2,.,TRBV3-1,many,CASSLSSANTGELFF,TGTGCCAGCAGCCTTTCTAGCGCGAACACCGGGGAGCTGTTTTTT
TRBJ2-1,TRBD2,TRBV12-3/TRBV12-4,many,CASRPSGGNEQFF,TGTGCCAGCAGACCTAGCGGGGGCAATGAGCAGTTCTTC
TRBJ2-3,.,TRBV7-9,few,CASSSHGSSAYTDTQYF,TGTGCCAGCAGCTCACATGGCTCTAGCGCTTACACAGATACGCAGTATTTT
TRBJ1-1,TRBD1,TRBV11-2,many,CASSMGQGGDTEAFF,TGTGCCAGCAGCATGGGACAGGGTGGGGACACTGAAGCTTTCTTT
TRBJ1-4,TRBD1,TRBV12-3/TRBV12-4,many,CASSLGQGSATNEKLFF,TGTGCCAGCAGTTTGGGACAGGGGTCAGCAACTAATGAAAAACTGTTTTTT
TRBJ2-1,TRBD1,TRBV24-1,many,CATSDRNRGRNEQFF,TGTGCCACCAGTGACCGTAACAGGGGGCGCAATGAGCAGTTCTTC
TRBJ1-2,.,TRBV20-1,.,CSAPAGCGYTF,TGCAGTGCTCCAGCGGGGTGTGGCTACACCTTC
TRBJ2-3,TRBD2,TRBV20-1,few,CSAPPGSGRSDTQYF,TGCAGTGCTCCCCCGGGGAGCGGGAGATCAGATACGCAGTATTTT
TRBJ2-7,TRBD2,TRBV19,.,CASSITSGRSNPNYEQYF,TGTGCCAGTAGTATAACTAGCGGGAGGTCCAACCCTAACTACGAGCAGTACTTC
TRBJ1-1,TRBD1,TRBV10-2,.,CASSVQGAGTEAFF,TGCGCCAGCAGCGTCCAGGGGGCGGGCACTGAAGCTTTCTTT
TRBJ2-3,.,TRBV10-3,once,CAISEDRMPDTQYF,TGTGCCATCAGTGAAGACAGAATGCCAGATACGCAGTATTTT
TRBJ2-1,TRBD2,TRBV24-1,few,CATSDYARTSGSYNEQFF,TGTGCCACCAGTGATTATGCCCGGACTAGCGGTTCCTACAATGAGCAGTTCTTC
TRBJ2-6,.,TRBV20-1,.,CSARDLNSSGANVLTF,TGCAGTGCTAGAGATCTGAACAGCTCTGGGGCCAACGTCCTGACTTTC